A selection of T cell receptor beta chains follows, all from one sample in a study of blood T cell repertoires in COVID-19. Sequenced by immunoSEQ multiplex PCR; TCRdb stores in-frame clones only, minus some. The sample holds fewer than 200,000 clones, about four fifths seen once. The source material was peripheral blood. The receptors here all came from a woman older than 75 with COVID-19, enrolled during active disease. Both conserved end residues are part of each CDR3. A D gene is named only where the DNA matches it firmly. Expanded clones are given a class, and other clones once, few, many or no size at all.

>.|TRBV29-1|.|TRBJ1-4
TGCAGCGTTCTACAGGGTGGAGGTGAAAAACTGTTTTTT
CSVLQGGGEKLFF
>TRBD1|TRBV5-4|.|TRBJ1-2
TGTGCCAGCAGCTTGGGAGGGGGCGATGGCTACACCTTC
CASSLGGGDGYTF
>TRBD1|TRBV5-1|few|TRBJ2-7
TGCGCCAGCAGCTTGACAGTACCGACAGGGCCTGGGGAGCAGTACTTC
CASSLTVPTGPGEQYF
>.|TRBV5-5|.|TRBJ1-4
TGTGCCAGCAGCTGGGCAGGGGATGAAAAACTGTTTTTT
CASSWAGDEKLFF
>.|TRBV14|.|TRBJ2-1
TGTGCCAGCAGCCAATTGGACTGGCACAATGAGCAGTTCTTC
CASSQLDWHNEQFF
>TRBD1|TRBV5-5|.|TRBJ1-2
TGTGCCAGCAGCGGTGGACAGGGGGGAGGCTACACCTTC
CASSGGQGGGYTF
>TRBD1|TRBV11-3|.|TRBJ1-1
TGTGCCAGCAGCTTAGAAGGGACAGGGGCTTTCTTT
CASSLEGTGAFF
>TRBD1|TRBV18|.|TRBJ2-1
TGTGCCAGCTCACCAACGGGGACAGGTTCCTACAATGAGCAGTTCTTC
CASSPTGTGSYNEQFF
>TRBD2|TRBV9|.|TRBJ2-5
TGTGCCAGCAGCCCCCGACTAGCGGGACCTCAAGAGACCCAGTACTTC
CASSPRLAGPQETQYF
>TRBD2|TRBV27|.|TRBJ2-7
TGTGCCAGCAGTTTGAAAGGGCGACGACTAGCGCGCTACGAGCAGTACTTC
CASSLKGRRLARYEQYF
>.|TRBV7-2|once|TRBJ1-4
TGTGCCAGCAGTCTAGGGGGAAAACTGTTTTTT
CASSLGGKLFF
>TRBD1|TRBV19|.|TRBJ2-1
TGTGCCAGTAGCATGACCGGACAGGGGCTGGATGAGCAGTTCTTC
CASSMTGQGLDEQFF
>TRBD1|TRBV4-1|.|TRBJ1-3
TGCGCCAGCAGCCAAAGCCGGACAGGGAATTCTGGAAACACCATATATTTT
CASSQSRTGNSGNTIYF
>TRBD1|TRBV3-1/TRBV3-2|.|TRBJ2-7
TGTGCCAGCAGCCTCGGACAGGGGAGGTACGAGCAGTACTTC
CASSLGQGRYEQYF
>TRBD1|TRBV24-1|.|TRBJ2-1
TGTGCCACCAGGATCCCGGGACAGGCCCAGGGGCAGTTCTTC
CATRIPGQAQGQFF
>.|TRBV2|few|TRBJ2-7
TGTGCCAGCAGGGACTTTACCTACGAGCAGTACTTC
CASRDFTYEQYF
>TRBD2|TRBV3-1/TRBV3-2|once|TRBJ2-1
TGTGCCAGCAGCCAAGATCGGCTAGCGGGCATGGCCTACAATGAGCAGTTCTTC
CASSQDRLAGMAYNEQFF
>.|TRBV7-8|few|TRBJ1-2
TGTGCCAGCAGCCCCAGGGAGGGTAACTATGGCTACACCTTC
CASSPREGNYGYTF
>TRBD1|TRBV7-2|.|TRBJ2-7
TGTGCCAGCAGCCCGGGGACAGGGTTTTCCTACGAGCAGTACTTC
CASSPGTGFSYEQYF
>TRBD1|TRBV9|.|TRBJ1-1
TGTGCCAGCAGCGATGCTGGGACAGGGGGGACTGAAGCTTTCTTT
CASSDAGTGGTEAFF
>TRBD1|TRBV6-6|.|TRBJ2-5
TGTGCCAGCAGTTCCTTAGCCGGGACAGGGATAGAGACCCAGTACTTC
CASSSLAGTGIETQYF
>TRBD2|TRBV5-5|.|TRBJ2-7
TGTGCCAGCAGCGCCCCCCGGGCTAGCGGATCCTACGAGCAGTACTTC
CASSAPRASGSYEQYF
>.|TRBV7-2|.|TRBJ2-5
TGTGCCAGCAGCTTACCAGGACACCTCCAAGAGACCCAGTACTTC
CASSLPGHLQETQYF
>TRBD2|TRBV11-3|once|TRBJ2-7
TGTGCCAGCAGCCAACGGGGGGGTAGAGCCTACGAGCAGTACTTC
CASSQRGGRAYEQYF
>TRBD1|TRBV7-8|few|TRBJ2-7
TGTGCCAGCAGCTTAGGGGGGACAGGGGGCTACTACGAGCAGTACTTC
CASSLGGTGGYYEQYF
>.|TRBV3-1/TRBV3-2|once|TRBJ1-2
TGTGCCAGCAGCCAAGGGGGGGGCAGGGGCGGCTATGGCTACACCTTC
CASSQGGGRGGYGYTF
>TRBD1|TRBV5-1|.|TRBJ1-1
TGCGCCAGCAGCCCGGGACAGGGACGACACACTGAAGCTTTCTTT
CASSPGQGRHTEAFF
>TRBD1|TRBV4-2|.|TRBJ2-1
TGTGCCAGCAGCCCCTCTTGGACAGGGAACAATGAGCAGTTCTTC
CASSPSWTGNNEQFF
>.|TRBV6-5|.|TRBJ1-1
TGTGCCAGCAGTTACGGTTGGGGCAGCCCCGAAGAAGCTTTCTTT
CASSYGWGSPEEAFF
>.|TRBV4-1|few|TRBJ1-5
TGCGCCAGCAGCCAAGGCCACGGGGGGCAGAACAATCAGCCCCAGCATTTT
CASSQGHGGQNNQPQHF
>TRBD2|TRBV6-5|few|TRBJ2-7
TGTGCCAGCAGTTACTCCCGGGGGGCCTACGAGCAGTACTTC
CASSYSRGAYEQYF
>.|TRBV20-1|.|TRBJ2-3
TGCAGTGCTAGTCCCCCTCCGGGAGATACGCAGTATTTT
CSASPPPGDTQYF
>.|TRBV5-1|.|TRBJ1-4
TGCGCCAGCAGCCCGGTGGGCTATAATGAAAAACTGTTTTTT
CASSPVGYNEKLFF
>TRBD1|TRBV19|.|TRBJ2-2
TGTGCCAGTAAGGGACAGGGGGCTGGGGTTACCGGGGAGCTGTTTTTT
CASKGQGAGVTGELFF
>.|TRBV19|once|TRBJ2-5
TGTGCCAGTAGCACACAGGGCCAAGAGACCCAGTACTTC
CASSTQGQETQYF
>TRBD1|TRBV9|.|TRBJ1-2
TGTGCCAGCAGCGCCGGAACAGGGGGCGGCTATGGCTACACCTTC
CASSAGTGGGYGYTF
>.|TRBV2|few|TRBJ1-2
TGTGCCAGCATTGACTCGGTCGGCTATGGCTACACCTTC
CASIDSVGYGYTF
>TRBD2|TRBV29-1|.|TRBJ2-5
TGCAGCGTTGCACTTGGGGGGGTGGTGGAGACCCAGTACTTC
CSVALGGVVETQYF
>TRBD1|TRBV2|.|TRBJ2-3
TGTGCCAGCAGCGTCGGACAGGGTCCAGATACGCAGTATTTT
CASSVGQGPDTQYF
>TRBD2|TRBV7-9|.|TRBJ2-1
TGTGCCAGCAGCGAACCTAGCGGGGGGGCCGTAAATGAGCAGTTCTTC
CASSEPSGGAVNEQFF
>.|TRBV4-2|.|TRBJ1-2
TGTGCCAGCAGCCTCGCCGGCGGGTCCAGCTATGGCTACACCTTC
CASSLAGGSSYGYTF
>TRBD2|TRBV12-3/TRBV12-4|.|TRBJ2-1
TGTGCCATCGCGGGAGGGGTCTACAATGAGCAGTTCTTC
CAIAGGVYNEQFF
>.|TRBV27|.|TRBJ2-3
TGTGCCAGCAGTTTAAGCGGCCTGCGAGGCACAGATACGCAGTATTTT
CASSLSGLRGTDTQYF
>.|TRBV4-2|.|TRBJ1-1
TGTGCCAGCAGCCAAGATTTGGGCTTGAACACTGAAGCTTTCTTT
CASSQDLGLNTEAFF
>TRBD2|TRBV7-9|.|TRBJ2-3
TGTGCCAGCAGCCCCCCGGGACTAAGCACAGATACGCAGTATTTT
CASSPPGLSTDTQYF
>.|TRBV14|.|TRBJ1-6
TGTGCCAGCAGCCAAGAGTGGGGCTCACCCCTCCACTTT
CASSQEWGSPLHF
>TRBD2|TRBV7-8|once|TRBJ2-1
TGTGCCAGCAGCTCACTAGCGGGCGCTTACAATGAGCAGTTCTTC
CASSSLAGAYNEQFF
>.|TRBV4-2|.|TRBJ1-2
TGTGCCAGCAGCCAACACGAGGGGAGGGATGGCTACACCTTC
CASSQHEGRDGYTF
>.|TRBV7-8|few|TRBJ2-2
TGTGCCAGCTGTAGCCAAAGGCGCGGACTAACGACCACCGGGGAGCTGTTTTTT
CASCSQRRGLTTTGELFF
>TRBD2|TRBV5-6|.|TRBJ2-4
TGTGCCAGCAGCCCCAACCTAGCGGGGGGGTCCAAAAACATTCAGTACTTC
CASSPNLAGGSKNIQYF
>.|TRBV7-8|.|TRBJ2-7
TGTGCCAGCAGCACCCGAGATTACGAGCAGTACTTC
CASSTRDYEQYF
>TRBD2|TRBV2|.|TRBJ2-1
TGTGCCAGCAGTACACCGGGACTAGCGGGAGCGAAGCCTTACAATGAGCAGTTCTTC
CASSTPGLAGAKPYNEQFF
>TRBD2|TRBV4-3|.|TRBJ2-1
TGCGCCAGCAGCCAAGAAAGCCCGACTAGCGGGGCTATCAATGAGCAGTTCTTC
CASSQESPTSGAINEQFF
>.|TRBV18|.|TRBJ1-2
TGTGCCAGCTCACCGACATTTGCCGACAACGGCTACACCTTC
CASSPTFADNGYTF
>.|TRBV7-7|.|TRBJ2-7
TGTGCCAGCAGCCCCTCGGGTGAAGGAGAGCAGTACTTC
CASSPSGEGEQYF
>TRBD2|TRBV5-8|.|TRBJ2-1
TGTGCCAGCAGCTTCGCAGCTAGCGGGGGTGAGCAGTTCTTC
CASSFAASGGEQFF
>.|TRBV5-4|.|TRBJ1-2
TGTGCCAGCAGCTCCCCCGGGGTCAACTATGGCTACACCTTC
CASSSPGVNYGYTF
>TRBD1|TRBV18|once|TRBJ2-7
TGTGCCAGCTCATCCTGGACAGGGACCGAGCAGTACTTC
CASSSWTGTEQYF